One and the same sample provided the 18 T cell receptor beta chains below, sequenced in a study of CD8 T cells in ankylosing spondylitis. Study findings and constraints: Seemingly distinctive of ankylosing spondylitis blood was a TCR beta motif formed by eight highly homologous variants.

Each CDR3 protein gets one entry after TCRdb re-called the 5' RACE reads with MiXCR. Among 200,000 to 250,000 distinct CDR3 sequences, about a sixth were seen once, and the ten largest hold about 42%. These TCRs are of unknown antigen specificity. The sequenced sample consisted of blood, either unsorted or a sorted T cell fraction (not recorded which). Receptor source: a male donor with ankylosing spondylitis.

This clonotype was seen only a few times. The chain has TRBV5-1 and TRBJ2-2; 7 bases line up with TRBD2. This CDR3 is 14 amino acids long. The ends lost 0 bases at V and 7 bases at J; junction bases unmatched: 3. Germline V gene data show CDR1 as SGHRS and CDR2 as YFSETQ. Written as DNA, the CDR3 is TGCGCCAGCAGCTTGGAGCGGGGAGGCGGGGAGCTGTTTTTT. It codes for CASSLERGGGELFF.

The CDR3 sequence: CATSDATGGSGNTIYF. The CDR3 bases are TGTGCCACCAGTGATGCCACAGGGGGCTCTGGAAACACCATATATTTT. The chain carries TRBV24-1 and TRBJ1-3; TRBD1 matches at 8 bases. Germline V lookup: CDR1 KGHDR, CDR2 SFDVKD. This CDR3 contains 16 residues. J gave up 0 bases and V 3 bases, and 3 bases lay outside the gene matches.

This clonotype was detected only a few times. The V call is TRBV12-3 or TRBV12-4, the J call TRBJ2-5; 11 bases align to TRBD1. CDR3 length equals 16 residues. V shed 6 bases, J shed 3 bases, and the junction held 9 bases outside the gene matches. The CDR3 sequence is CASSSMTGQGEETQYF. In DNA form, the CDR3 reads TGTGCCAGCAGCTCTATGACGGGACAGGGGGAAGAGACCCAGTACTTC.

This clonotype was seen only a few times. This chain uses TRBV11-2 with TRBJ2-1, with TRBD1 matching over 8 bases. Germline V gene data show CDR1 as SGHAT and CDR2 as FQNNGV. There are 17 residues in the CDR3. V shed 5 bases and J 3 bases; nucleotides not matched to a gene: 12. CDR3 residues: CASSPREEDRVYNEQFF. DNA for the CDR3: TGTGCCAGCAGCCCCAGGGAGGAGGACAGGGTCTACAATGAGCAGTTCTTC.

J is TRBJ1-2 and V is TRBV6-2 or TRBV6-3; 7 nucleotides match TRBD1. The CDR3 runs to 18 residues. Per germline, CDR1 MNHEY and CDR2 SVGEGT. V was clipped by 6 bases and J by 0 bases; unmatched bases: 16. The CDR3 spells CASRTPGDSFPSNYGYTF. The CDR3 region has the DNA TGTGCCAGCAGGACCCCAGGGGACAGCTTCCCTTCTAACTATGGCTACACCTTC.

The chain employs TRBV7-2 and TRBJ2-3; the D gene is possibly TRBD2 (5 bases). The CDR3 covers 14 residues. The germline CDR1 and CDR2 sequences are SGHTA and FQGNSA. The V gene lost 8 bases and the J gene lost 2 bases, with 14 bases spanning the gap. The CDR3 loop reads CASERSETTDTQYF. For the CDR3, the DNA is TGTGCCAGCGAGCGGTCGGAGACCACAGATACGCAGTATTTT.

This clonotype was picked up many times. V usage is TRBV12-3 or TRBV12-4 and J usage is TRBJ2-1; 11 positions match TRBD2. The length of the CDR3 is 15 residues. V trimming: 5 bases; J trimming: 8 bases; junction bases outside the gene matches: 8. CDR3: CASSHTSGRFYEQFF. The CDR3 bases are TGTGCCAGCAGTCATACTAGCGGGAGATTCTATGAGCAGTTCTTC.

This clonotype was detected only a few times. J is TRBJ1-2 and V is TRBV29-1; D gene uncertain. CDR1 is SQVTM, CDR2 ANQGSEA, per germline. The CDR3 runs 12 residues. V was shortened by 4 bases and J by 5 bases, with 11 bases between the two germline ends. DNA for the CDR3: TGCAGCGTTGTCCCGGTCGGGTATGGCTACACCTTC. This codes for CSVVPVGYGYTF.

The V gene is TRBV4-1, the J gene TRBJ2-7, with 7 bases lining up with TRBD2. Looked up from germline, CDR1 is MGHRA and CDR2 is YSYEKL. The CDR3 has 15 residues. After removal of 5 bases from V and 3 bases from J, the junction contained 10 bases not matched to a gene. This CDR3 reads CASSSRGAGRYEQYF. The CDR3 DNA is TGCGCCAGCAGCTCCCGGGGAGCGGGGCGCTACGAGCAGTACTTC.

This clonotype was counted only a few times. The CDR3 here is CASSYGSENTEAFF. In DNA, the CDR3 is TGTGCCAGCAGTTACGGTTCAGAAAACACTGAAGCTTTCTTT. V gene TRBV6-5 combines with J gene TRBJ1-1; D remains ambiguous. Trimming cost V 2 bases and J 2 bases, with 9 bases left between them. CDR3 length equals 14 residues. Germline values: CDR1 MNHEY, CDR2 SVGAGI.

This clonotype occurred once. In DNA, the CDR3 is TGCGCCAGCAGCCAAGAAAGCAGGGACCACGAGCAGTACTTC. Translation gives CASSQESRDHEQYF. V and J are TRBV4-1 and TRBJ2-7; D may correspond to TRBD1 or TRBD2 (5 bases each). The CDR3 contains 14 residues. Trimming left V 0 bases short and J 5 bases short, with 11 bases between. In germline, CDR1 is MGHRA, CDR2 YSYEKL.

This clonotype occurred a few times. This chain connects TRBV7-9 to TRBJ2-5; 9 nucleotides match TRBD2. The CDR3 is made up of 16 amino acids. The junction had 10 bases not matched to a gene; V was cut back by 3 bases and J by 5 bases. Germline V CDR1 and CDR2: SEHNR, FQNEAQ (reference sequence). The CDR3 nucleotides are TGTGCCAGCAGCTTCCCATCGATTAGCGGGAGTGAGACCCAGTACTTC. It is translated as CASSFPSISGSETQYF.

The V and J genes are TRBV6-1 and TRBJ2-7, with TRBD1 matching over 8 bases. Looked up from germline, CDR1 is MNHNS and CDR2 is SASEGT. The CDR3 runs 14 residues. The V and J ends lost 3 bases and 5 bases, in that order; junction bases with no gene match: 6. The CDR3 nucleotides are TGTGCCAGCAGTGAGGGGACAGGTTCCGACGAGCAGTACTTC. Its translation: CASSEGTGSDEQYF.

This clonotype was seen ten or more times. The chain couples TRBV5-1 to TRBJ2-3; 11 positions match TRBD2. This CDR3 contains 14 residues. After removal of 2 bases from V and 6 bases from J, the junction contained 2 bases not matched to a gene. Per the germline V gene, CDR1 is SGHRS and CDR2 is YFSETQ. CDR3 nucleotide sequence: TGCGCCAGCAGCTTACTAGCGGGGGAGGATACGCAGTATTTT. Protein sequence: CASSLLAGEDTQYF.

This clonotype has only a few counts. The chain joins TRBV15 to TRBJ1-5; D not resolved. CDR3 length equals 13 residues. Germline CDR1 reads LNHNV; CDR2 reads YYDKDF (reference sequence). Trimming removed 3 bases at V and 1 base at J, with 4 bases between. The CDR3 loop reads CATSSGSNQPQHF. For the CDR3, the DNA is TGTGCCACCAGCAGTGGGAGCAATCAGCCCCAGCATTTT.

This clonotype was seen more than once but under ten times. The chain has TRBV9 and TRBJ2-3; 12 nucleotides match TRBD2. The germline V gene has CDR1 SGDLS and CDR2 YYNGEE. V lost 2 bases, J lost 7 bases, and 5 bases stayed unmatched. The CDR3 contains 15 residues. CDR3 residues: CASSVGLAGPHTQYF. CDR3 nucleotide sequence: TGTGCCAGCAGCGTCGGACTAGCGGGACCCCATACGCAGTATTTT.

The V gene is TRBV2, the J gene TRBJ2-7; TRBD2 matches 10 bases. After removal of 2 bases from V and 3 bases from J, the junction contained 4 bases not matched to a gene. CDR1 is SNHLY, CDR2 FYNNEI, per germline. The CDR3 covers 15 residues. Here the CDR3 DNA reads TGTGCCAGCAGTGAACTAGCGGGAGTTGTCTACGAGCAGTACTTC. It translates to CASSELAGVVYEQYF.

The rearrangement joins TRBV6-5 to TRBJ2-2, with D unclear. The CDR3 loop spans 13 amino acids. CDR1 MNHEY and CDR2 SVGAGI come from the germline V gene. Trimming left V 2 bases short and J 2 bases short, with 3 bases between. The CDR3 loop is CASSYPNTGELFF. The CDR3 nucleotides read TGTGCCAGCAGTTACCCCAACACCGGGGAGCTGTTTTTT.